The sequence of this T cell receptor (beta chain) was determined in a study of lymphopenia after photon versus proton radiotherapy. The study's findings and limits: Authors raise, but do not show, better survival with proton therapy.

In regard to this clone: Its specificity is not known.

With V trimmed by 3 bases and J by 5 bases, 9 bases remained unmatched. Germline V CDR1 and CDR2: LGHNA, YSLEER. The CDR3 is 16 amino acids. Clones were read by immunoSEQ multiplex PCR, and TCRdb kept only the in-frame ones, dropping some. The sample has about 30,000 clones; roughly 89% are singletons. The receptor was isolated from an older woman with cholangiocarcinoma. Some clones in this sample may be carry-over from other donors' samples. The chain couples TRBV4-3 to TRBJ2-3, with 9 positions matching TRBD2. This specimen was peripheral blood, taken from a patient treated with proton-based radiotherapy. The CDR3 sequence: CASSHSWGLARDTQYF. In nucleotides, the CDR3 is TGCGCCAGCAGCCACAGCTGGGGACTAGCTCGAGATACGCAGTATTTT.